The 20 T cell receptor beta chains listed next were all sequenced from one sample in a study of read filtering for tumor transcriptome and immune sequencing. From approximately 400 ng of RNA, a library with molecular barcoded alpha/delta and beta/gamma adaptors was made. TCRdb fed the reads into MiXCR, producing one record per CDR3 protein. The profile covers more than 100,000 distinct CDR3 sequences, with about 13% appearing a single time and around 8.2% taken by the ten largest. Material: a population of CD138-negative cells sorted from bone marrow. Source of these receptors: a donor aged 40 or older with multiple myeloma.

The genes are TRBV18 and TRBJ1-3, with unresolved D. V was clipped by 4 bases and J by 4 bases, with 17 bases between them. The CDR3 is 16 amino acids. Germline CDR1 and CDR2: KGHSH and LQKENI. The CDR3 DNA is TGTGCCAGCTCACACGAAGGGAGCGCGCTGGGAAACACCATATATTTT. This encodes CASSHEGSALGNTIYF.

This clonotype was detected ten times or more. The chain carries TRBV9 and TRBJ1-4; the match to TRBD1 covers 7 bases. J gave up 8 bases and V 3 bases, and 4 bases lay outside the gene matches. The germline CDR1 and CDR2 sequences are SGDLS and YYNGEE. The CDR3 totals 13 residues. CDR3 coding DNA: TGTGCCAGCAGCGACGACAGGGAAGAAAAACTGTTTTTT. Translated, it gives CASSDDREEKLFF.

Notes on this clonotype: It is likely a read error, because the conserved phenylalanine at the end of the CDR3 is missing. The chain couples TRBV27 to TRBJ2-1, with 10 bases lining up with TRBD1. Trimming cost V 7 bases and J 6 bases; bases outside gene matches: 9. The CDR3 length is 15 residues. Germline CDR1 and CDR2: MNHEY and SMNVEV (reference sequence). CDR3 sequence: CASISTGGGRNEQFL. The CDR3 DNA follows: TGTGCCAGCATCTCGACAGGGGGCGGACGCAATGAGCAGTTCCTC.

At least ten counts were recorded for this clonotype. The chain joins TRBV5-4 to TRBJ1-1; the D gene is possibly TRBD1 (5 bases). CDR1 SGHNT and CDR2 YYREEE come from the germline V gene (reference sequence). V was trimmed by 3 bases and J by 4 bases, leaving 25 bases between them. The CDR3 covers 18 residues. This CDR3 reads CASSSGGFLGDPSTEAFF. Here the CDR3 DNA reads TGTGCCAGCAGCTCCGGGGGTTTTTTGGGAGACCCGAGCACTGAAGCTTTCTTT.

This clonotype was seen repeatedly, ten times or more. The chain uses TRBV10-3 and TRBJ2-5; the match to TRBD1 covers 8 bases. Losses at the gene ends were 8 bases for V and 3 bases for J; bases not matched to a gene: 5. This CDR3 comprises 13 residues. Germline V gene sequence: CDR1 ENHRY, CDR2 SYGVKD. DNA for the CDR3: TGTGCCATCGGGTTGACAGGGGAAGAGACCCAGTACTTC. This gives the protein CAIGLTGEETQYF.

There are many counts of this clonotype. The CDR3 DNA follows: TGTGCCAGCAGCTTAACACAGTACAATGAGCAGTTCTTC. It encodes CASSLTQYNEQFF. This sequence joins TRBV7-3 and TRBJ2-1; D gene ambiguous. This CDR3 is 13 amino acids long. Trimming shortened V by 0 bases and J by 4 bases, and 4 bases separated the two germline ends. Germline V gene data show CDR1 as SGHTA and CDR2 as FQGTGA.

As DNA, the CDR3 is TGCAGCGCATGGGCAGGGATGAACACTGAAGCTTTCTTT. Residues: CSAWAGMNTEAFF. The chain employs TRBV29-1 and TRBJ1-1; tentative D call: TRBD1 (5 bases). Germline CDR1 SQVTM, CDR2 ANQGSEA. Trimming shortened V by 7 bases and J by 0 bases, and 12 bases separated the two germline ends. CDR3 length: 13 residues.

Note on this clonotype: The CDR3 does not close with the conserved phenylalanine or tryptophan, likely indicating a read error. This chain connects TRBV24-1 to TRBJ2-3, with 14 bases that match TRBD2. The V gene end was trimmed by 4 bases and the J gene end by 5 bases; junction bases not matched to a gene: 10. The germline CDR1 and CDR2 sequences are KGHDR and SFDVKD. The CDR3 length is 18 residues. The CDR3 DNA reads as TGTGCCACCAGTGACTACGAAGGACTAGCGGGAGGAATAGATACGCAGTATCTT. Protein: CATSDYEGLAGGIDTQYL.

The V call is TRBV7-9, the J call TRBJ1-2, with 9 bases matching TRBD1. The V gene's germline CDR1 is SEHNR and CDR2 FQNEAQ (reference sequence). V was pared by 5 bases and J by 4 bases, with 8 bases of the junction left unmatched. This CDR3 comprises 15 residues. Here the CDR3 DNA reads TGTGCCAGCAGCGTCTTGGGACAGGGTGGCTATGGCTACACCTTC. It is translated as CASSVLGQGGYGYTF. Drawing the rest from reference TRBV7-9 and TRBJ1-2, the complete variable domain is DTGVSQNPRHKITKRGQNVTFRCDPISEHNRLYWYRQTLGQGPEFLTYFQNEAQLEKSRLLSDRFSAERPKGSFSTLEIQRTEQGDSAMYLCASSVLGQGGYGYTFGSGTRLTVV.

At least ten counts were recorded for this clonotype. This rearrangement joins TRBV9 to TRBJ2-5; possibly TRBD2 for D (5 bases). The CDR3 extends over 14 amino acids. Trimming stripped 0 bases from V and 5 bases from J, with 11 bases between. Germline CDR1 is SGDLS and CDR2 is YYNGEE. CDR3 in amino acids: CASSVGGRGETQYF. DNA of the CDR3: TGTGCCAGCAGCGTAGGCGGAAGAGGGGAGACCCAGTACTTC.

This clonotype was seen at least ten times. The rearrangement uses TRBV6-6 and TRBJ2-3; the match to TRBD1 covers 7 bases. The ends lost 2 bases at V and 1 base at J; junction bases unmatched: 6. This CDR3 is built from 16 residues. In germline, CDR1 is MNHNY, CDR2 SVGAGI (reference sequence). CDR3 residues: CASSYTQGVGTDTQYF. CDR3 in DNA: TGTGCCAGCAGTTACACCCAGGGGGTGGGCACAGATACGCAGTATTTT.

This clonotype was seen many times. The chain combines TRBV29-1 with TRBJ2-1; TRBD2 agrees at 11 bases. With 3 bases clipped from V and 14 bases from J, the junction kept 3 bases outside the gene matches. This CDR3 has 11 residues. Germline V CDR1 and CDR2: SQVTM, ANQGSEA. CDR3 amino acids: CSVERGLAEFF. As DNA, the CDR3 is TGCAGCGTTGAGAGGGGACTAGCGGAGTTCTTC.

This clonotype showed up just a few times. The rearrangement uses TRBV6-5 and TRBJ2-2, with a tentative D call TRBD1 (6 bases). This CDR3 region has 15 residues. Germline CDR1 MNHEY, CDR2 SVGAGI. The V end was cut by 6 bases, the J end by 3 bases, with 14 bases between. CDR3 loop: CASRLGDIYTGELFF. Written as DNA, the CDR3 is TGTGCCAGCAGGTTGGGGGACATTTACACCGGGGAGCTGTTTTTT.

This clonotype showed up many times. V usage is TRBV15 and J usage is TRBJ2-1; unclear D gene. The germline V gene encodes CDR1 LNHNV and CDR2 YYDKDF (reference sequence). The CDR3 is 13 residues long. V dropped 3 bases and J dropped 6 bases, with 9 bases sitting between them. CDR3 protein: CATSSRDGNEQFF. The CDR3 DNA reads as TGTGCCACCAGCAGCCGTGACGGCAATGAGCAGTTCTTC.

Comments on this clonotype: Germline and junction disagree at one end, which may indicate a read error. The chain is built from TRBV12-3 or TRBV12-4 and TRBJ1-1; TRBD1 matches 10 bases. This CDR3 is built from 14 residues. The CDR3 loop reads CACSWTGGNTEAFF. In DNA, the CDR3 is TGTGCCTGCAGTTGGACAGGGGGGAACACTGAAGCTTTCTTT.

This clonotype was recorded at least ten times. The chain employs TRBV29-1 and TRBJ1-1; a possible D gene is TRBD1 (6 bases). The CDR3 consists of 14 residues. The V end was cut by 2 bases, the J end by 2 bases, with 12 bases between. Germline V gene lookup returns CDR1 SQVTM and CDR2 ANQGSEA. The CDR3 region is CSVEFEGVNTEAFF. Here the CDR3 DNA reads TGCAGCGTTGAATTCGAGGGGGTAAACACTGAAGCTTTCTTT.

A remark on this clonotype: The conserved closing phenylalanine or tryptophan is absent in this CDR3, likely reflecting a read error. The rearrangement uses TRBV4-1 and TRBJ1-1, with D uncertain. Germline V gene lookup returns CDR1 MGHRA and CDR2 YSYEKL. The CDR3 covers 14 residues. Deletions cut 3 bases from V and 0 bases from J, with 8 bases between. CDR3 in DNA: TGCGCCAGCAGCCAGGGTTGGATGAACACTGAAGCTTTCTTG. It translates to CASSQGWMNTEAFL.

This clonotype was counted many times. DNA of the CDR3: TGTGCCACCAGTGATCCCCCTTCCGGGAGGAGGACAGATACGCAGTATTTT. Its protein product is CATSDPPSGRRTDTQYF. This rearrangement joins TRBV24-1 to TRBJ2-3, with 7 bases fitting TRBD2. V dropped 3 bases and J dropped 3; count of bases not matched to a gene: 11. The CDR3 spans 17 residues. Germline CDR1 is KGHDR and CDR2 is SFDVKD.

The table lists this clonotype with many counts. The chain recombines TRBV6-1 with TRBJ1-1; 8 bases align to TRBD1. The V and J ends lost 6 bases and 3 bases, in that order; junction bases with no gene match: 6. In germline, CDR1 is MNHNS, CDR2 SASEGT. CDR3 size: 14 residues. The CDR3 DNA reads as TGTGCCAGCAGCCTGGACAGGGACTACACTGAAGCTTTCTTT. It specifies CASSLDRDYTEAFF.

In regard to this clonotype: A junction end diverges from the germline sequence, so it may reflect a read error. The genes are TRBV7-2 and TRBJ1-5; D unclear. The CDR3 totals 15 residues. Germline CDR1 is SGHTA and CDR2 is FQGNSA. This CDR3 reads CANSLDATANQPQHF. In DNA form, the CDR3 reads TGTGCCAACAGCTTAGACGCTACAGCGAATCAGCCCCAGCATTTT.